This T cell receptor beta chain was sequenced during a study of T cell changes during pregnancy in multiple sclerosis. Using immunoSEQ multiplex PCR, the repertoire was profiled, and TCRdb retains in-frame clones only, with some absent. The sample holds tens of thousands of clones, 80% to 95% seen once. The V gene end was trimmed by 7 bases and the J gene end by 4 bases; junction bases not matched to a gene: 11. Germline loops: CDR1 SNHLY, CDR2 FYNNEI. CDR3 size: 15 residues. The TCR sequence derives from a female donor with multiple sclerosis, enrolled in a pregnancy study. The sequencing used peripheral blood, collected in the third trimester of pregnancy. The rearrangement joins TRBV2 to TRBJ2-3, with 7 bases lining up with TRBD1. CDR3 loop: CASNDRATMSDTQYF. The DNA of the CDR3 is TGTGCCAGCAATGACAGGGCAACAATGTCAGATACGCAGTATTTT.